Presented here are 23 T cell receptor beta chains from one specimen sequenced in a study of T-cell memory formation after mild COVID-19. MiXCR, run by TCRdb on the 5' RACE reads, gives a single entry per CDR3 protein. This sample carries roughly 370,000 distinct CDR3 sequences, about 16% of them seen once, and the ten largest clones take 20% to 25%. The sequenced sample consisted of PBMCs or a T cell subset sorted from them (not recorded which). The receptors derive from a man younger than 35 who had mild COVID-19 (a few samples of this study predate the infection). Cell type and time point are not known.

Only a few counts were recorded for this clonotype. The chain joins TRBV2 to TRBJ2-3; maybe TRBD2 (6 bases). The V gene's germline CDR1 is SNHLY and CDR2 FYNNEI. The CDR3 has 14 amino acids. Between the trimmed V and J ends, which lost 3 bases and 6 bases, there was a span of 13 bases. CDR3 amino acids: CASSDAGRGDTQYF. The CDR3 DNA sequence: TGTGCCAGCAGTGATGCGGGGAGAGGTGATACGCAGTATTTT.

In DNA, the CDR3 is TGCGCCAGCAGCTTCCGGCTAGCGGGGGGGCTTGATACGCAGTATTTT. Translation: CASSFRLAGGLDTQYF. The chain recombines TRBV5-1 with TRBJ2-3, with 12 bases aligning to TRBD2. The CDR3 covers 16 residues. From germline, CDR1 is SGHRS and CDR2 YFSETQ. The V and J ends lost 2 bases and 6 bases, in that order; junction bases with no gene match: 7.

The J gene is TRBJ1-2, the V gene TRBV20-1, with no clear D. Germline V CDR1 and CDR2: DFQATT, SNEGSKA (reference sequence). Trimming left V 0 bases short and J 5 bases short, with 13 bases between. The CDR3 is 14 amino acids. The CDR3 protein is CSARDLNSRYGYTF. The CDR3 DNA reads TGCAGTGCTAGAGATCTGAACAGCCGATATGGCTACACCTTC.

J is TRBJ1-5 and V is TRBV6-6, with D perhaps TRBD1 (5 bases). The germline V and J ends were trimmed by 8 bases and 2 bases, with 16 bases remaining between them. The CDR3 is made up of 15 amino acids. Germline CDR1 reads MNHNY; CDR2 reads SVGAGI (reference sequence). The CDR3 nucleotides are TGTGCCAGCTCCCAAACCGGGGCGGGCAATCAGCCCCAGCATTTT. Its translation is CASSQTGAGNQPQHF.

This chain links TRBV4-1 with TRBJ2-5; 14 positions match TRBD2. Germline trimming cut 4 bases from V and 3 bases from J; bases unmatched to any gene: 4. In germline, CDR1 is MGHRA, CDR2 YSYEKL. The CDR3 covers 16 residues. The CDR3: CASSRLTSGGEETQYF. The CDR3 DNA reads TGCGCCAGCAGCCGGCTGACTAGCGGGGGGGAAGAGACCCAGTACTTC.

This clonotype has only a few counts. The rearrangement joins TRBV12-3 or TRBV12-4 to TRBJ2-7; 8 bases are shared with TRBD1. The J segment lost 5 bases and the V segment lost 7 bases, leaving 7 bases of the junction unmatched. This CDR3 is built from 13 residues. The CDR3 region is CASTYSDRDEQYF. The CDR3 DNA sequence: TGTGCCAGCACGTACTCGGACAGGGACGAGCAGTACTTC.

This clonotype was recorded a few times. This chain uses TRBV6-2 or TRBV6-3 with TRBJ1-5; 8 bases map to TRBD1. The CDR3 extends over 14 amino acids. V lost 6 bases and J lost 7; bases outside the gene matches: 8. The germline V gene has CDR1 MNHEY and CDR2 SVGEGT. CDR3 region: CASSDRGSRQPQHF. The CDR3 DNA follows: TGTGCCAGCAGCGACAGGGGCAGTAGGCAGCCCCAGCATTTT.

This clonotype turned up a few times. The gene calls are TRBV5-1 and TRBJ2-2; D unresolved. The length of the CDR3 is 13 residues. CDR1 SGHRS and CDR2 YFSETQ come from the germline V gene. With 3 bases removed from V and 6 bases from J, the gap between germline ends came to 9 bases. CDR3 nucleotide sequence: TGCGCCAGCAGCTCCCAGTTATCCGGGGAGCTGTTTTTT. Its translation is CASSSQLSGELFF.

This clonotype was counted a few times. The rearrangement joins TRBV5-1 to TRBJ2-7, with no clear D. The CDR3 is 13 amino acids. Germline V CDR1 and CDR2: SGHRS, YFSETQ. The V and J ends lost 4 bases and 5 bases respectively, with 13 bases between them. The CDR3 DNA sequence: TGCGCCAGCAGCCCCCTTGGTCGCCACGAGCAGTACGTC. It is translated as CASSPLGRHEQYV.

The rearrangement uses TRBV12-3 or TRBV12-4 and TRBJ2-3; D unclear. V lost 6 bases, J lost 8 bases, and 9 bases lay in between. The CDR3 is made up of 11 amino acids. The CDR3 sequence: CASSRPGTQYF. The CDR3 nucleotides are TGTGCCAGCAGCCGACCCGGTACGCAGTATTTT.

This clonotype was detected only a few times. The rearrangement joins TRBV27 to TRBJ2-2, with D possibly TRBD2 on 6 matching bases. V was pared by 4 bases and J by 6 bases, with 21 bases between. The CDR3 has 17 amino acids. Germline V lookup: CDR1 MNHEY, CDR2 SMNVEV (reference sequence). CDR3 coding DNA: TGTGCCAGCAGTTATCTGGTGGGGGATAGCGGAGCCGGGGAGCTGTTTTTT. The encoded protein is CASSYLVGDSGAGELFF.

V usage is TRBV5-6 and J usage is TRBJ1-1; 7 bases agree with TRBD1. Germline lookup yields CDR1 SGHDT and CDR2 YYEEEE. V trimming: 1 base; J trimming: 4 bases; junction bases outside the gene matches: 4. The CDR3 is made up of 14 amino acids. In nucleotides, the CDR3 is TGTGCCAGCAGCTTGTGGAACAGGGGCACTGAAGCTTTCTTT. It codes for CASSLWNRGTEAFF.

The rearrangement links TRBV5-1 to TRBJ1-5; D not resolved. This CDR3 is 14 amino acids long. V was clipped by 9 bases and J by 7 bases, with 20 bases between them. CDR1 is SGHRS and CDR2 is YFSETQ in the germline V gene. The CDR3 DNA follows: TGCGCCAAAAGACTCTCAGTATCCGGACAGCCCCAGCATTTT. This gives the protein CAKRLSVSGQPQHF. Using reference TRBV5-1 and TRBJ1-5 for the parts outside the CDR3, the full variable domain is KAGVTQTPRYLIKTRGQQVTLSCSPISGHRSVSWYQQTPGQGLQFLFEYFSETQRNKGNFPGRFSGRQFSNSRSEMNVSTLELGDSALYLCAKRLSVSGQPQHFGDGTRLSIL.

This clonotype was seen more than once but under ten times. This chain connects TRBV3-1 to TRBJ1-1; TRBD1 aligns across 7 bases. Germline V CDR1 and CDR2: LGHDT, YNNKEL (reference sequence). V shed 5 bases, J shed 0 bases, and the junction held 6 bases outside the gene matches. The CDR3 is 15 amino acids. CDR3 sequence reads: CASSSPGTVNTEAFF. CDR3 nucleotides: TGTGCCAGCAGCTCACCCGGGACAGTGAACACTGAAGCTTTCTTT.

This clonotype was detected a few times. The CDR3: CASSNRLPPWGQYF. CDR3 DNA sequence: TGCGCCAGCAGCAACCGACTTCCCCCTTGGGGGCAGTATTTT. V usage is TRBV4-3 and J usage is TRBJ2-3; D call uncertain. This CDR3 contains 14 residues. Germline V gives CDR1 LGHNA, CDR2 YSLEER. Trimming left V 5 bases short and J 11 bases short, with 20 bases between.

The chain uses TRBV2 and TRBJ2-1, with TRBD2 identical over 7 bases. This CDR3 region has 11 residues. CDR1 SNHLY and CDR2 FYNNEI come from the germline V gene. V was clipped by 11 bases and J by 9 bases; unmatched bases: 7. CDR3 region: CAGGTISEQFF. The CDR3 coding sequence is TGTGCCGGCGGGACTATCAGTGAGCAGTTCTTC. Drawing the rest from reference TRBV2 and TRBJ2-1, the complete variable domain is EPEVTQTPSHQVTQMGQEVILRCVPISNHLYFYWYRQILGQKVEFLVSFYNNEISEKSEIFDDQFSVERPDGSNFTLKIRSTKLEDSAMYFCAGGTISEQFFGPGTRLTVL.

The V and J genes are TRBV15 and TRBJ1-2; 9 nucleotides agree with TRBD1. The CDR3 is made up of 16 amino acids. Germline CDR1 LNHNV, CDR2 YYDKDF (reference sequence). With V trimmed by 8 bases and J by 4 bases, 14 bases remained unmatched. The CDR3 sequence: CATGEPQGAQGYGYTF. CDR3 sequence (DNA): TGTGCCACCGGGGAGCCACAGGGGGCGCAGGGCTATGGCTACACCTTC.

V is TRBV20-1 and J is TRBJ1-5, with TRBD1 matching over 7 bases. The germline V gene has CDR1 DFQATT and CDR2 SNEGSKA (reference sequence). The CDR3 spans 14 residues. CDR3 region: CSVNRGGGNQPQHF. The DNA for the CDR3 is TGCAGCGTAAACAGGGGTGGCGGCAATCAGCCCCAGCATTTT.

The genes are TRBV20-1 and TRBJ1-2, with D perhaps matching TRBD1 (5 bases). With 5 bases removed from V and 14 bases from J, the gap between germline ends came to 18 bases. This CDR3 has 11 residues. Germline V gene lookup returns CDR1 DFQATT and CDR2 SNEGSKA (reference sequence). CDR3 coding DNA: TGCAGTGCTCCCGACCCGCAGGGTGGTACCTTC. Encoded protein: CSAPDPQGGTF.

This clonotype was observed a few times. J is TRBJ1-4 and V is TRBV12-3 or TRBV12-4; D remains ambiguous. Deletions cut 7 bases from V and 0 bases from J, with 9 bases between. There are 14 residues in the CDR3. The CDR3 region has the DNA TGTGCCAGCACTGACAACCCAACTAATGAAAAACTGTTTTTT. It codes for CASTDNPTNEKLFF.

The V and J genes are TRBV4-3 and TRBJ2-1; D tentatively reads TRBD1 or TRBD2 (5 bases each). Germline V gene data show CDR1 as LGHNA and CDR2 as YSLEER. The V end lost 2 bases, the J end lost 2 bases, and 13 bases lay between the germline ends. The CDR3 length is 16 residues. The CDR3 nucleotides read TGCGCCAGCAGCCAATTATTCGGGGACGCCTACAATGAGCAGTTCTTC. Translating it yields CASSQLFGDAYNEQFF.

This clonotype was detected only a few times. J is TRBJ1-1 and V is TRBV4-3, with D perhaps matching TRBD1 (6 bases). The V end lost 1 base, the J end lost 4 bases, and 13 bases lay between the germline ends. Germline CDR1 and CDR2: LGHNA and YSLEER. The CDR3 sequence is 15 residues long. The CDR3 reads CASSQGRGAGTEAFF. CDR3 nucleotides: TGCGCCAGCAGCCAAGGACGGGGGGCTGGCACTGAAGCTTTCTTT.

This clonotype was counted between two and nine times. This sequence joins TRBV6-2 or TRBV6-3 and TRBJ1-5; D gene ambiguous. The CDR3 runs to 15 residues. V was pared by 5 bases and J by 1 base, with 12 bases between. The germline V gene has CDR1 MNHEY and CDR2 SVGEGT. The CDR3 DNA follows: TGTGCCAGCAGTCGGTCGGGAAAGAGCAATCAGCCCCAGCATTTT. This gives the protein CASSRSGKSNQPQHF.